The clone carrying this T cell receptor (beta chain) was seen repeatedly, ten times or more. Its antigen remains unknown. PBMCs stemmed from around 10 ml fresh peripheral blood. The CDR3 contains 18 residues. Germline V gene sequence: CDR1 MDHEN, CDR2 SYDVKM. After removal of 2 bases from V and 2 bases from J, the junction contained 5 bases not matched to a gene. These data come from a study of T cells in Graves' hyperthyroidism and ophthalmopathy. Overall study results and limits: Most expanded thyroid clonotypes above 0.001 also appeared in blood.

TCR beta CDR3 region amplification was performed from RNA transcripts. During a first-round RT-PCR of the TCR CDR3, the HTBI primer set was used. Using its own MiXCR run on the multiplex PCR reads, TCRdb lists one record per CDR3 protein. The profile shows some 180,000 distinct CDR3 sequences, over 15% of them singletons. This chain links TRBV28 with TRBJ2-6; 11 bases are a match to TRBD2. Sequenced sample: blood. The receptor comes from a woman in her 50s with Graves' hyperthyroidism. The CDR3 loop reads CASSLGGSGGAGANVLTF. The CDR3 DNA is TGTGCCAGCAGTTTAGGGGGTAGCGGGGGGGCTGGGGCCAACGTCCTGACTTTC.